This is a list of T cell receptor beta chains from one sample in a study of cytomegalovirus exposure and HLA in healthy donors. Method: immunoSEQ multiplex PCR; TCRdb's copy keeps in-frame clones and lacks some. In the table there are 90,000 to 110,000 clones, just over 75% of which are singletons. Sequences were obtained from PBMCs. The receptors stem from a man aged 40-49 years in good health and CMV-seropositive. Both conserved end residues are part of each CDR3. The D gene is left open where the match is weak. Size values are once, few and many counts, or a class for expanded clones, and some rows have none.

D gene,V gene,J gene,clone size,CDR3 protein,CDR3 DNA
TRBD1,TRBV9,TRBJ1-2,few,CASSDLGQGILGYTF,TGTGCCAGCAGCGACCTGGGACAGGGGATTCTGGGCTACACCTTC
TRBD1,TRBV11-3,TRBJ2-5,.,CASSLGVAAGGGETQYF,TGTGCCAGCAGCTTAGGTGTCGCAGCAGGGGGCGGGGAGACCCAGTACTTC
.,TRBV6-5,TRBJ2-3,once,CASSYGQLLTDTQYF,TGTGCCAGCAGTTACGGACAACTCCTCACAGATACGCAGTATTTT
.,TRBV18,TRBJ1-4,.,CASSPPGLETDNEKLFF,TGTGCCAGCTCACCTCCCGGTCTCGAGACAGACAATGAAAAACTGTTTTTT
TRBD1,TRBV6-1,TRBJ1-4,.,CASSFRGSNEKLFF,TGTGCCAGCAGTTTCAGGGGGTCTAATGAAAAACTGTTTTTT
.,TRBV9,TRBJ2-1,.,CASSVGVGTFSYNEQFF,TGTGCCAGCAGCGTAGGAGTTGGGACATTTTCCTACAATGAGCAGTTCTTC
.,TRBV5-7,TRBJ1-4,once,CASSLTSGLNEKLFF,TGTGCCAGCAGCTTGACGTCAGGGCTTAATGAAAAACTGTTTTTT
.,TRBV15,TRBJ1-2,.,CATSQISGAGGYTF,TGTGCCACCAGTCAAATCTCAGGGGCGGGCGGCTACACCTTC
TRBD1,TRBV23-1,TRBJ2-7,.,CASSQGQAYEQYF,TGCGCCAGCAGTCAGGGACAGGCCTACGAGCAGTACTTC
TRBD1,TRBV7-3,TRBJ1-2,.,CASSLSRDSPYGYTF,TGTGCCAGCAGCTTAAGTAGGGACAGCCCTTATGGCTACACCTTC
.,TRBV6-5,TRBJ2-7,few,CASSSRELRNEQYF,TGTGCCAGCAGTTCACGGGAGCTCAGGAACGAGCAGTACTTC
.,TRBV30,TRBJ2-5,.,CAWSWGRQAGTQYF,TGTGCCTGGAGTTGGGGAAGACAGGCGGGGACCCAGTACTTC
TRBD1,TRBV11-2,TRBJ2-1,few,CASSPTGTGAANEQFF,TGTGCCAGCAGCCCAACCGGGACAGGGGCCGCCAATGAGCAGTTCTTC
.,TRBV2,TRBJ1-1,.,CASRGQENTEAFF,TGTGCCAGCAGGGGTCAGGAGAACACTGAAGCTTTCTTT
.,TRBV4-3,TRBJ2-2,.,CASSQETAGLLTGELFF,TGCGCCAGCAGCCAAGAAACGGCAGGTTTGCTCACCGGGGAGCTGTTTTTT
.,TRBV11-3,TRBJ2-2,.,CASSLAQGTGELFF,TGTGCCAGCAGCTTAGCACAGGGCACCGGGGAGCTGTTTTTT
TRBD2,TRBV7-3,TRBJ2-5,.,CASSYSGSVQETQYF,TGTGCCAGCAGCTATAGCGGGAGCGTCCAAGAGACCCAGTACTTC
.,TRBV30,TRBJ1-2,.,CAWSTGGGGNYGYTF,TGTGCCTGGAGTACAGGCGGGGGAGGGAACTATGGCTACACCTTC
TRBD2,TRBV5-4,TRBJ2-1,.,CASSLLAGGDNEQFF,TGTGCCAGCAGCCTACTAGCGGGGGGCGACAATGAGCAGTTCTTC
.,TRBV28,TRBJ2-7,.,CATAGPYTEEQYF,TGTGCCACCGCTGGTCCTTATACGGAGGAGCAGTACTTC
.,TRBV29-1,TRBJ1-3,.,CSVEGRLSGNTIYF,TGCAGCGTTGAAGGGCGGCTCTCTGGAAACACCATATATTTT
TRBD2,TRBV4-1,TRBJ2-2,.,CASSRRQRGGQSTGELFF,TGCGCCAGCAGCCGCCGGCAGCGGGGGGGCCAGAGCACCGGGGAGCTGTTTTTT
TRBD1,TRBV9,TRBJ2-2,.,CASSVPLSLKGQGRFPNTGELFF,TGTGCCAGCAGCGTCCCCCTCTCTTTAAAGGGACAGGGAAGATTTCCTAACACCGGGGAGCTGTTTTTT
.,TRBV5-4,TRBJ1-1,.,CASSFGGFTEAFF,TGTGCCAGCAGCTTTGGAGGGTTCACTGAAGCTTTCTTT
.,TRBV6-1,TRBJ1-6,.,CASSDGQGQSSPLHF,TGTGCCAGCAGTGACGGGCAGGGTCAGTCCTCACCCCTCCACTTT
.,TRBV28,TRBJ2-3,few,CASSLIISTDTQYF,TGTGCCAGCAGTTTAATAATTAGCACAGATACGCAGTATTTT
.,TRBV30,TRBJ2-1,.,CAWSLAYEQFF,TGTGCCTGGAGCCTAGCGTATGAGCAGTTCTTC
TRBD1,TRBV7-9,TRBJ1-1,.,CASSFGDRGMPSSPNEAFF,TGTGCCAGCAGCTTTGGGGACAGGGGGATGCCAAGTTCACCAAATGAAGCTTTCTTT
.,TRBV7-3,TRBJ2-3,few,CASSLTSIADTQYF,TGTGCCAGCAGCTTAACTAGTATCGCAGATACGCAGTATTTT
TRBD2,TRBV6-6,TRBJ2-3,once,CAIREGFTDTQYF,TGTGCCATCAGGGAGGGGTTTACAGATACGCAGTATTTT
TRBD1,TRBV9,TRBJ1-5,.,CASSGGQSSNQPQHF,TGTGCCAGCAGCGGGGGACAGAGTAGCAATCAGCCCCAGCATTTT
TRBD1,TRBV28,TRBJ1-2,.,CASSLRRTGYGYTF,TGTGCCAGCAGTTTACGTAGGACAGGCTATGGCTACACCTTC
TRBD1,TRBV27,TRBJ2-7,few,CASRDRGYEQYF,TGTGCCAGCCGCGACAGGGGCTACGAGCAGTACTTC
.,TRBV7-2,TRBJ2-1,.,CASSLVGANEQFF,TGTGCCAGCAGTCTAGTGGGAGCCAATGAGCAGTTCTTC
.,TRBV28,TRBJ2-5,.,CARIRATQYF,TGTGCCAGGATTCGCGCGACCCAGTACTTC
TRBD2,TRBV11-2,TRBJ2-7,.,CASSAGTSGVEQYF,TGTGCCAGCAGCGCCGGGACTAGCGGGGTTGAGCAGTACTTC
.,TRBV5-1,TRBJ2-7,.,CASSPNAGTIYEQYF,TGCGCCAGCAGCCCCAACGCCGGGACAATCTACGAGCAGTACTTC
.,TRBV6-1,TRBJ2-3,.,CAGRSGSTDTQYF,TGTGCCGGGAGGTCCGGGAGCACAGATACGCAGTATTTT
.,TRBV2,TRBJ2-7,.,CASRGGGLPYEQYF,TGTGCCAGCAGAGGGGGGGGCCTACCCTACGAGCAGTACTTC
.,TRBV30,TRBJ1-2,.,CAHRQANYGYTF,TGTGCTCACCGACAGGCGAACTATGGCTACACCTTC
TRBD2,TRBV4-1,TRBJ2-7,once,CASSQDRTSGSYEQYF,TGCGCCAGCAGCCAAGATCGAACTAGCGGGAGCTACGAGCAGTACTTC
.,TRBV28,TRBJ1-1,.,CASSVGGGGDTEAFF,TGTGCCAGCAGTGTAGGGGGTGGCGGAGACACTGAAGCTTTCTTT
.,TRBV7-2,TRBJ1-1,.,CASSPRGGTNTEAFF,TGTGCCAGCAGCCCTCGGGGGGGAACGAACACTGAAGCTTTCTTT
.,TRBV7-2,TRBJ2-1,.,CASSSTFTRNEQFF,TGTGCCAGCAGCTCTACCTTCACGCGCAATGAGCAGTTCTTC
TRBD1,TRBV9,TRBJ1-1,.,CASSPGTGGGVEAFF,TGTGCCAGCAGCCCCGGGACAGGGGGTGGGGTTGAAGCTTTCTTT
.,TRBV5-4,TRBJ1-2,.,CASSLAGVGYGYTF,TGTGCCAGCAGCTTGGCCGGAGTGGGCTATGGCTACACCTTC
TRBD1,TRBV5-4,TRBJ2-5,once,CASSPNHRGQETQYF,TGTGCCAGCAGCCCAAACCACAGGGGCCAAGAGACCCAGTACTTC
.,TRBV6-5,TRBJ2-4,.,CASSLARGRNIQYF,TGTGCCAGCAGTTTGGCCAGGGGACGAAACATTCAGTACTTC
.,TRBV10-3,TRBJ1-2,.,CAISEERNYGYTF,TGTGCCATCAGTGAGGAACGGAACTATGGCTACACCTTC
TRBD2,TRBV5-4,TRBJ2-4,.,CASSLGAGGPSAKNSQYF,TGTGCCAGCAGCTTAGGAGCGGGAGGGCCTTCTGCCAAAAACAGTCAGTACTTC
TRBD1,TRBV11-1,TRBJ1-6,.,CASSTLRGLNSPLHF,TGTGCCAGCAGCACCCTCAGGGGGCTCAATTCACCCCTCCACTTT
TRBD1,TRBV28,TRBJ2-7,.,CASSLGQALGEQYF,TGTGCCAGCAGTTTGGGACAGGCCTTGGGAGAGCAGTACTTC
TRBD1,TRBV19,TRBJ1-2,.,CASRGTGNYGYTF,TGTGCCAGTCGCGGGACAGGGAACTATGGCTACACCTTC
TRBD1,TRBV10-3,TRBJ1-1,.,CAIRRDRADTEAFF,TGTGCCATCAGAAGGGACAGGGCAGACACTGAAGCTTTCTTT
TRBD1,TRBV2,TRBJ1-1,few,CASGDRGLEAFF,TGTGCCAGCGGAGACAGGGGTCTTGAAGCTTTCTTT
.,TRBV5-3,TRBJ2-3,few,CARSLEAAERTDTQYF,TGTGCCAGAAGCTTGGAGGCTGCGGAACGCACAGATACGCAGTATTTT
.,TRBV7-2,TRBJ1-5,.,CASSGLQGTTQPQHF,TGTGCCAGCAGCGGCCTACAGGGAACCACTCAGCCCCAGCATTTT
.,TRBV6-5,TRBJ1-5,.,CASTQGSNQPQHF,TGTGCCAGCACCCAGGGTAGCAATCAGCCCCAGCATTTT
.,TRBV6-5,TRBJ1-2,.,CASSYATPGLGGYTF,TGTGCCAGCAGTTACGCCACACCAGGGCTTGGTGGCTACACCTTC